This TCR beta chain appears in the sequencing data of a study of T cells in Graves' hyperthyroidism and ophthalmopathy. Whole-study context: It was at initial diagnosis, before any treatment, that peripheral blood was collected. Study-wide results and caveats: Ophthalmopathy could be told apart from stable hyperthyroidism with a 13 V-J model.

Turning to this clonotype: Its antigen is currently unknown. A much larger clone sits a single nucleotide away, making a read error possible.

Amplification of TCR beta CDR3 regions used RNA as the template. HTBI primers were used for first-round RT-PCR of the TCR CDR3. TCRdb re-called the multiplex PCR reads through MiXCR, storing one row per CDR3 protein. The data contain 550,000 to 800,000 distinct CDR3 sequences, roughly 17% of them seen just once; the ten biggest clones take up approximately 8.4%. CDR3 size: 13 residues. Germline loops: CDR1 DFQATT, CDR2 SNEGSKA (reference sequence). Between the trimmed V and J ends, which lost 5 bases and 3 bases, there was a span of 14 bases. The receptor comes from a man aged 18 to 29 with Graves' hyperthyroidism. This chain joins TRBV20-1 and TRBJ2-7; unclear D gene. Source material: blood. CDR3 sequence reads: CSAGFPGLYEQYF. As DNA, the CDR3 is TGCAGTGCTGGGTTCCCGGGCCTCTACGAGCAGTACTTC.